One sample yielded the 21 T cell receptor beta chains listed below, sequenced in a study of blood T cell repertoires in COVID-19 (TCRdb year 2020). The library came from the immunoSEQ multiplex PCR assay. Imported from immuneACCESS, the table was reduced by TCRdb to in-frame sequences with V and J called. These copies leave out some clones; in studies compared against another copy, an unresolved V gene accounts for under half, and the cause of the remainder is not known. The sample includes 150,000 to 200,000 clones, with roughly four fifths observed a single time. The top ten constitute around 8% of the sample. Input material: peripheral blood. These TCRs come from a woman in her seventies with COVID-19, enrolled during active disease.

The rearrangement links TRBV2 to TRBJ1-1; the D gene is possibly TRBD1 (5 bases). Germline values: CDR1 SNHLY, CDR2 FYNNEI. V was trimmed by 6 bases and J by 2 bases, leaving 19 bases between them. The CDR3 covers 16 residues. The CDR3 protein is CASRKGRTQVNTEAFF. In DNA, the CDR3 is TGTGCCAGCAGGAAGGGCCGTACACAGGTAAACACTGAAGCTTTCTTT.

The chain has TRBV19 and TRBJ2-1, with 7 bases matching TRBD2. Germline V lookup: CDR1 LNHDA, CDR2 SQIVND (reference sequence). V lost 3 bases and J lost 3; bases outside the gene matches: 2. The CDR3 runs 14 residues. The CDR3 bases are TGTGCCAGTAGTATCCTAGCGGACTACAATGAGCAGTTCTTC. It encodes CASSILADYNEQFF.

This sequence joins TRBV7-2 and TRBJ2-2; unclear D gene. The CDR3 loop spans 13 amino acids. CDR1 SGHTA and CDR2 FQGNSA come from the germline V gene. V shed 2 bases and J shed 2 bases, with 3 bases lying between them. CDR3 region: CASSLINTGELFF. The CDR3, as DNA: TGTGCCAGCAGCTTAATAAACACCGGGGAGCTGTTTTTT.

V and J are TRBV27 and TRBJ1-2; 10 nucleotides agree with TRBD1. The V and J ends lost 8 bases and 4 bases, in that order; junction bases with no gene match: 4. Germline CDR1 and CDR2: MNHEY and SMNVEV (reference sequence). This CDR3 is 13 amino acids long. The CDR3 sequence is CASGGDRGYGYTF. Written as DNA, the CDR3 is TGTGCCAGCGGAGGGGACAGGGGCTATGGCTACACCTTC.

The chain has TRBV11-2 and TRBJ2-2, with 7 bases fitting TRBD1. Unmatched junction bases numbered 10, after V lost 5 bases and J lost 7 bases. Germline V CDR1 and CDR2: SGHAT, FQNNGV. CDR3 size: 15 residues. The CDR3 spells CASSPTGVGGGELFF. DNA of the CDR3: TGTGCCAGCAGCCCTACAGGGGTAGGGGGCGGGGAGCTGTTTTTT.

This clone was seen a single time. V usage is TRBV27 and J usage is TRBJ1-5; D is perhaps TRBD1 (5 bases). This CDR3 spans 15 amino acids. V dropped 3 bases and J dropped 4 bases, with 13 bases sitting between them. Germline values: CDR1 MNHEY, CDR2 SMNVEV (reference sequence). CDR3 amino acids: CASSFNQGGNQPQHF. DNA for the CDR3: TGTGCCAGCAGTTTCAATCAGGGAGGGAATCAGCCCCAGCATTTT.

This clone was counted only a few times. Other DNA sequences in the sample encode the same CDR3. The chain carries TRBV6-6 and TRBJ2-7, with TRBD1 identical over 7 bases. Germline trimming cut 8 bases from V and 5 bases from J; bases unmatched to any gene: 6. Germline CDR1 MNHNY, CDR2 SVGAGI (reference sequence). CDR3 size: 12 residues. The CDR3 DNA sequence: TGTGCCAGCCGCGACAGGGCGCACGAGCAGTACTTC. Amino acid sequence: CASRDRAHEQYF.

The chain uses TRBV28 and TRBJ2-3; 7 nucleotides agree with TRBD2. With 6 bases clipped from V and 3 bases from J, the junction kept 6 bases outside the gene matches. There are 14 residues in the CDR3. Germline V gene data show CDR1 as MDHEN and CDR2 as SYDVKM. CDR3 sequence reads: CASSLVGGTDTQYF. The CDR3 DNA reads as TGTGCCAGCAGCCTAGTGGGGGGGACAGATACGCAGTATTTT.

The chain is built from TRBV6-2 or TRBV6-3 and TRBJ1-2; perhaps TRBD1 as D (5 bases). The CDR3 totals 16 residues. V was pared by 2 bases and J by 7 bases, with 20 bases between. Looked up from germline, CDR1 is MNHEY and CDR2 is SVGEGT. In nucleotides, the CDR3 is TGTGCCAGCAGTTACGGCGGGGCAAAAATCGCCGGTGGCTACACCTTC. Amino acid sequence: CASSYGGAKIAGGYTF.

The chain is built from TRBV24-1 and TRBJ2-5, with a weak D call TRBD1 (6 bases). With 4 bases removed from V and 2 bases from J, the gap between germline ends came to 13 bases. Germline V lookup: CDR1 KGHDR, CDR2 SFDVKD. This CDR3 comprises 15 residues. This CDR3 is CATSERRGIQETQYF. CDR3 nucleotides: TGTGCCACCAGTGAGCGCAGGGGAATACAAGAGACCCAGTACTTC.

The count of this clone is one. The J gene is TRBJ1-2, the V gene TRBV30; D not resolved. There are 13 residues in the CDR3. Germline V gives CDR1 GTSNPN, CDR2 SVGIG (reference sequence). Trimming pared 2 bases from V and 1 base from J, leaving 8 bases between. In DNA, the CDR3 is TGTGCCTGGAGTCCACAGATTAACTATGGCTACACCTTC. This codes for CAWSPQINYGYTF.

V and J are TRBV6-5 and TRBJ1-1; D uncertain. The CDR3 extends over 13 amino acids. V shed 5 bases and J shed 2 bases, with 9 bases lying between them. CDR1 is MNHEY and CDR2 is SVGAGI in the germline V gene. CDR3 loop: CASSTSRNTEAFF. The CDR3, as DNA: TGTGCCAGCAGTACGAGCCGTAACACTGAAGCTTTCTTT.

The CDR3 bases are TGTGCCAGCAGTCCCCAAGGGGGAGGGGTGACTAGCGGGAGGGTCTATGAGCAGTTCTTC. Residues: CASSPQGGGVTSGRVYEQFF. J is TRBJ2-1 and V is TRBV6-6; TRBD2 matches at 14 bases. V gave up 5 bases and J gave up 8 bases; unmatched junction bases: 20. From germline, CDR1 is MNHNY and CDR2 SVGAGI (reference sequence). The CDR3 extends over 20 amino acids.

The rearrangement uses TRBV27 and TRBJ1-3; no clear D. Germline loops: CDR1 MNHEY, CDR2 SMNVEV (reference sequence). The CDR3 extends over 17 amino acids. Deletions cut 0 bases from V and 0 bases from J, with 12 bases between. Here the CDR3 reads CASSLSGREFSGNTIYF. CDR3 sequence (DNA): TGTGCCAGCAGTTTATCGGGCCGGGAATTCTCTGGAAACACCATATATTTT.

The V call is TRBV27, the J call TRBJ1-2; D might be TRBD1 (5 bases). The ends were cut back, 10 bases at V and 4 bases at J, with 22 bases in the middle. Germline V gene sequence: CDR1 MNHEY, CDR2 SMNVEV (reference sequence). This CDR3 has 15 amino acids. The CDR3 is CATGVWGEVAYGYTF. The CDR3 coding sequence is TGTGCCACCGGGGTTTGGGGGGAAGTGGCCTATGGCTACACCTTC.

The CDR3 loop is CASSPRGGEQYF. In DNA, the CDR3 is TGTGCCAGCTCACCACGAGGCGGCGAGCAGTACTTC. This rearrangement joins TRBV18 to TRBJ2-7, with D uncertain. V was trimmed by 1 base and J by 6 bases, leaving 7 bases between them. The CDR3 has 12 residues. Looked up from germline, CDR1 is KGHSH and CDR2 is LQKENI.

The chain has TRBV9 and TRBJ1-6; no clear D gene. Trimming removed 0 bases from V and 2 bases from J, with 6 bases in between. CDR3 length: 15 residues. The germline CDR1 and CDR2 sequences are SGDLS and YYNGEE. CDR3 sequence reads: CASSVAGAYNSPLHF. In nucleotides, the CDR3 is TGTGCCAGCAGCGTAGCCGGGGCCTATAATTCACCCCTCCACTTT.

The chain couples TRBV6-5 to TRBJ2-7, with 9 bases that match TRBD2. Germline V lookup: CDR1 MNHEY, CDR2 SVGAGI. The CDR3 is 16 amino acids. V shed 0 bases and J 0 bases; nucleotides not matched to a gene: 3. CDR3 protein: CASSYSSGGSSYEQYF. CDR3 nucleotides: TGTGCCAGCAGTTACTCGAGCGGGGGGAGCTCCTACGAGCAGTACTTC.

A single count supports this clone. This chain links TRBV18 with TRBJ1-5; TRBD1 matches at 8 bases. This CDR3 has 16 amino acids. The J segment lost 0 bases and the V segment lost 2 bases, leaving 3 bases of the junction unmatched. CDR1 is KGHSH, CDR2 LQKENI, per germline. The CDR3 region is CASSPSTGVSNQPQHF. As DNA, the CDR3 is TGTGCCAGCTCACCATCGACAGGGGTTAGCAATCAGCCCCAGCATTTT.

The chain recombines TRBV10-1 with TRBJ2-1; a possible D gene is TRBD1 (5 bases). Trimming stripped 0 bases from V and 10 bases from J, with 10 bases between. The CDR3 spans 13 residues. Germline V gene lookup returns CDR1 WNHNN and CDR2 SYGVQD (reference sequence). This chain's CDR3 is CASSESGRGEQFF. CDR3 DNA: TGCGCCAGCAGTGAGTCCGGTAGGGGAGAGCAGTTCTTC.

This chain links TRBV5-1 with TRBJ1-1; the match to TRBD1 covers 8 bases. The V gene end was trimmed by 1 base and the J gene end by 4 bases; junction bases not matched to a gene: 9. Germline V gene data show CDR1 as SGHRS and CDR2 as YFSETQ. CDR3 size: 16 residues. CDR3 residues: CASSLRQGAEGTEAFF. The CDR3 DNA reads TGCGCCAGCAGCTTGAGGCAGGGGGCCGAAGGCACTGAAGCTTTCTTT.